This T cell receptor (beta chain) appears in the sequencing data of a study of blood T cell repertoires in COVID-19. About the research overall: The United States, Italy and Spain were the sources of the acute and convalescent COVID-19 samples.

Seattle patient enrollment occurred during active infection, with longitudinal follow-up thereafter. This table comes from immunoSEQ multiplex PCR, and its TCRdb copy is limited to in-frame clones, with some not included. The sample carries 190,000 or so clones, about 81% recorded once. This CDR3 has 14 amino acids. Trimming removed 3 bases from V and 6 bases from J; junction bases left unmatched: 10. Germline-derived CDR1 and CDR2 are DFQATT and SNEGSKA (reference sequence). Material for sequencing was peripheral blood. The receptor's source is a woman older than 75 with COVID-19, enrolled during active disease. The chain joins TRBV20-1 to TRBJ2-7; 8 bases fit TRBD1. The CDR3 nucleotides are TGCAGTGCTAGTTGGACAGGGCCCCTCTCCGAGCAGTACTTC. Protein product: CSASWTGPLSEQYF.